Sequencing of this T cell receptor (beta chain) was carried out in a study of blood T cell repertoires in COVID-19. Looking at the study overall: From the United States, Italy and Spain came samples of acute and convalescent COVID-19. T cells, B-cell-depleted T cells, or PBMCs provided the cDNA or gDNA that served as material.

Trimming pared 0 bases from V and 2 bases from J, leaving 11 bases between. Germline CDR1 is SGHAT and CDR2 is FQNNGV. The length of the CDR3 is 15 residues. Across 20 to 25 US areas, participants ranged in age from roughly 18 to 95 years. A single count supports this clone. As handled by the study authors: Estimated nucleated cell counts came from reference gene primer amplification. Measured with immunoSEQ multiplex PCR; TCRdb has only the in-frame clones, and not every one. The V and J calls and clone size are taken from that table; D and trimming were inferred from the DNA. The repertoire holds approximately 200,000 clones, with about 87% as singletons.

The receptor comes from a man aged 30-40 years who had recovered from COVID-19. The genes are TRBV11-2 and TRBJ2-7, with D possibly being TRBD2 (5 bases). Sequencing input: PBMCs or T cells enriched from blood (not recorded which). The CDR3 DNA is TGTGCCAGCAGCTTAGATCGCGGGTTCGCCTACGAGCAGTACTTC. Translation: CASSLDRGFAYEQYF.